This passage covers 10 T cell receptor beta chains from one sample sequenced in a study of shared clonotypes between healthy human individuals. Selected positively for CCR7 and CD45RO-negative, naive CD8 cells excluded terminally differentiated effector memory CD45RA+ cells. Clones were sequenced by immunoSEQ multiplex PCR, and TCRdb holds only the in-frame ones, with some missing. This repertoire shows around 2,000,000 clones, just under 95% found once; its top ten account for around 1%. Sequenced: naive CD8+ T cells sorted from blood. All receptors come from a man between 18 and 35 years old in good health.

This chain joins TRBV25-1 and TRBJ2-5; D remains ambiguous. The assigned J gene may be wrong: the sequence end matches TRBJ2-7 better. There are 11 residues in the CDR3. Germline V CDR1 and CDR2: MGHDK, SYGVNS. CDR3 nucleotide sequence: TGTGCCAGCAGTGAGCTGAACGAGCAGTACTTC. Protein: CASSELNEQYF.

The chain combines TRBV30 with TRBJ1-4; possibly TRBD1 for D (5 bases). With 8 bases removed from V and 8 bases from J, the gap between germline ends came to 21 bases. The CDR3 has 14 amino acids. Per germline, CDR1 GTSNPN and CDR2 SVGIG (reference sequence). This CDR3 reads CATGPGGTAEKLFF. The CDR3 DNA follows: TGTGCCACTGGACCGGGGGGAACAGCGGAAAAACTGTTTTTT.

V gene TRBV25-1 combines with J gene TRBJ2-2; D is unresolved. The CDR3 covers 13 residues. Germline lookup yields CDR1 MGHDK and CDR2 SYGVNS. Trimming took 3 bases from V and 2 from J, leaving 4 bases between them. The CDR3 sequence: CASSDGNTGELFF. CDR3 bases: TGTGCCAGCAGTGATGGAAACACCGGGGAGCTGTTTTTT. The full variable domain, rest sourced from reference TRBV25-1 and TRBJ2-2, is EADIYQTPRYLVIGTGKKITLECSQTMGHDKMYWYQQDPGMELHLIHYSYGVNSTEKGDLSSESTVSRIRTEHFPLTLESARPSHTSQYLCASSDGNTGELFFGEGSRLTVL.

CDR3 region: CASSPPAGTEAFF. The CDR3 bases are TGTGCCAGCAGCCCCCCGGCCGGCACTGAAGCTTTCTTT. This chain uses TRBV7-2 with TRBJ1-1; D not certain. V was trimmed by 5 bases and J by 4 bases, leaving 11 bases between them. Germline V gene lookup returns CDR1 SGHTA and CDR2 FQGNSA. CDR3 size: 13 residues.

The chain carries TRBV12-5 and TRBJ2-7, with TRBD1 as a possible D gene (5 bases). Trimming removed 0 bases at V and 5 bases at J, with 8 bases between. Germline assignment: CDR1 LGHNT and CDR2 FRNRAP. There are 13 residues in the CDR3. The CDR3 DNA follows: TGTGCTAGTGGTTTGGTATCAGGGCACGAGCAGTACTTC. Translated, it gives CASGLVSGHEQYF.

The V call is TRBV6-1, the J call TRBJ2-1; D is undetermined. The germline CDR1 and CDR2 sequences are MNHNS and SASEGT. CDR3 length equals 13 residues. Trimming removed 3 bases from V and 7 bases from J, with 10 bases in between. Here the CDR3 reads CASSDLFTNEQFF. The CDR3 DNA follows: TGTGCCAGCAGTGATTTATTTACGAATGAGCAGTTCTTC.

The gene calls are TRBV19 and TRBJ2-7; 9 nucleotides agree with TRBD1. The CDR3 runs to 14 residues. Per the germline V gene, CDR1 is LNHDA and CDR2 is SQIVND (reference sequence). With V trimmed by 6 bases and J by 2 bases, 5 bases remained unmatched. CDR3: CASRGDRDPYEQYF. The CDR3 region has the DNA TGTGCCAGTAGGGGGGACAGGGACCCCTACGAGCAGTACTTC. The full variable domain, completed using reference TRBV19 and TRBJ2-7, is DGGITQSPKYLFRKEGQNVTLSCEQNLNHDAMYWYRQDPGQGLRLIYYSQIVNDFQKGDIAEGYSVSREKKESFPLTVTSAQKNPTAFYLCASRGDRDPYEQYFGPGTRLTVT.

In its sample, this clone was seen once. The chain has TRBV7-9 and TRBJ2-7, with 7 bases aligning to TRBD2. CDR1 is SEHNR and CDR2 is FQNEAQ in the germline V gene (reference sequence). This CDR3 is built from 13 residues. CDR3 residues: CAIGLAEAYEQYF. The CDR3 region has the DNA TGTGCTATAGGGCTAGCGGAAGCCTACGAGCAGTACTTC.

This chain joins TRBV27 and TRBJ2-7, with a tentative D call TRBD2 (6 bases). Trimming left V 6 bases short and J 2 bases short, with 11 bases between. Germline loops: CDR1 MNHEY, CDR2 SMNVEV (reference sequence). CDR3 length equals 13 residues. The CDR3 protein is CASSRDWAYEQYF. The CDR3 DNA is TGTGCCAGCAGCCGGGACTGGGCCTACGAGCAGTACTTC.

This chain connects TRBV5-1 to TRBJ1-6, with 8 nucleotides matching TRBD1. The CDR3 spans 15 residues. In germline, CDR1 is SGHRS, CDR2 YFSETQ. V shed 9 bases and J 7 bases; nucleotides not matched to a gene: 12. The CDR3 DNA is TGCGCCAAGAGGGAGGCGGGACAGGAGAATTCACCCCTCCACTTT. It encodes CAKREAGQENSPLHF.